Below are 5 T cell receptor beta chains sequenced from a single sample in a study of technical replicates of blood from a handful of donors. Repertoires were generated with immunoSEQ multiplex PCR, while TCRdb's copy carries only in-frame clones and drops some. Found here are 75,000 to 100,000 clones, about 95% of them singletons; the top ten hold 0.3% to 0.45%. Sequenced sample: T cells isolated from PBMCs. These receptors were collected from a human donor in good health.

The chain's CDR3 is CASSQDLAGTPLYNEQFF. For the CDR3, the DNA is TGCGCCAGCAGCCAAGATTTGGCCGGGACACCCCTGTACAATGAGCAGTTCTTC. The rearrangement links TRBV4-3 to TRBJ2-1, with a tentative D call TRBD1 (6 bases). CDR1 is LGHNA, CDR2 YSLEER, per germline. The CDR3 is 18 amino acids. Deletions cut 0 bases from V and 4 bases from J, with 19 bases between.

Written as DNA, the CDR3 is TGTGCCAGCAGTCTAGCGGGGGTAGACAATGAGCAGTTCTTC. This encodes CASSLAGVDNEQFF. The chain couples TRBV5-4 to TRBJ2-1, with 10 positions matching TRBD2. V was clipped by 5 bases and J by 5 bases; unmatched bases: 4. CDR1 SGHNT and CDR2 YYREEE come from the germline V gene (reference sequence). CDR3 length equals 14 residues.

This chain connects TRBV4-1 to TRBJ2-4; 14 bases are a match to TRBD2. The CDR3 is 20 residues long. V was clipped by 0 bases and J by 0 bases; unmatched bases: 7. Germline V gene data show CDR1 as MGHRA and CDR2 as YSYEKL. The CDR3 loop reads CASSQETRLAGGLAKNIQYF. The CDR3 DNA follows: TGCGCCAGCAGCCAAGAAACGAGACTAGCGGGAGGGCTAGCCAAAAACATTCAGTACTTC.

This clone has just one count. The rearrangement joins TRBV9 to TRBJ1-2, with unresolved D. V lost 4 bases and J 5 bases, leaving 9 bases between the germline ends. CDR1 and CDR2 from the germline V gene are SGDLS and YYNGEE. The CDR3 spans 12 residues. CDR3 sequence (DNA): TGTGCCAGCAGCTCCCAGACTTATGGCTACACCTTC. Amino acids: CASSSQTYGYTF.

The CDR3: CAISEGTSAYEQYF. For the CDR3, the DNA is TGTGCCATCAGTGAGGGGACTAGCGCCTACGAGCAGTACTTC. The V call is TRBV10-3, the J call TRBJ2-7; TRBD2 aligns across 10 bases. Germline V lookup: CDR1 ENHRY, CDR2 SYGVKD. CDR3 length: 14 residues. The J segment lost 2 bases and the V segment lost 2 bases, leaving 0 bases of the junction unmatched.